This T cell receptor beta chain was sequenced in a study of blood T cell repertoires in COVID-19 (dated by TCRdb to the early 2020s). With respect to the entire study: Samples covering the acute and convalescent phases of COVID-19 were provided by collaborators in the United States, Italy and Spain. The material from the prospective study consisted of cDNA or gDNA derived from T cells, B-cell-depleted T cells, or PBMCs. HLA class I and class II types, where available, came from metadata supplied by the sample provider rather than from assay-based typing. Subjects who had been exposed to COVID-19, were actively infected with it, or had recovered from it provided the deeply sampled blood TCRbeta repertoires that made up the dataset. Samples were obtained from the ongoing ImmuneRACE study (first 160 participants) and from some 1,200 subjects provided by 6 global collaborators. The sample metadata nearly always contained a de-identified subject ID, COVID-19 status, age in years and sex. The repertoires were released in a freely available public database intended as a resource for research on the immune response to SARS-CoV-2.

TCRbeta CDR3 regions were amplified from genomic DNA using the immunoSEQ Assay, a bias-controlled multiplex PCR. The source study handled its data this way. The number of nucleated cells in each sample was estimated by amplification of reference gene primers within the assay. To quantify the absolute abundance of each unique TCRbeta CDR3 rearrangement, sequence reads were collapsed and filtered. Productive Simpson clonality was computed per sample as the square root of Simpson's diversity index over productive rearrangements. The table was pulled from immuneACCESS by TCRdb, which kept in-frame rearrangements only. Such tables lose some clones; where checked, under half of the loss comes from unresolved V genes, and the rest has no known cause. The D gene and trimming were derived from the DNA, and the V and J assignments and clone size from that table. This sample is represented by about 210,000 clones; roughly four fifths of them were singletons. The top ten clonotypes cover approximately 8.1% of the sample.

Whole blood was collected in K2EDTA tubes by collaborating institutions according to the institutions' own protocols. For TCRbeta analysis, collaborator samples were shipped as frozen whole blood, as isolated PBMCs, or as DNA extracted from either sample type. Worth noting for this clone: This receptor's antigen is unknown. Within one base of it there is no much larger clone, and no base qualities were kept.

The study at large found these results: The amount of clinical and demographic metadata varied by source and participant and was provided uncurated.

CDR1 and CDR2 (KGHDR, SFDVKD) derive from the germline V gene. Including the terminal cysteine and phenylalanine, the CDR3 comprises 13 residues. Left in the record is the CDR3 DNA by itself, 39 bases read in frame from the first base. V drops 4 bases and J drops 9 bases, leaving 13 bases in between. Recombination linked TRBV24-1 to TRBJ2-3; no D gene is confidently identified. The clonotype comes from a woman between 45 and 60 years old with active or convalescent COVID-19. What was sequenced was peripheral blood. The CDR3 has the sequence CATSDPPRMTQYF. The DNA sequence is given as TGTGCCACCAGTGACCCCCCGCGGATGACGCAGTATTTT.